The 3 T cell receptor beta chains listed next were all sequenced from one sample in a study of T-cell memory formation after mild COVID-19. TCRdb called the 5' RACE reads again in MiXCR, with one record for every CDR3 protein. The sample carries 350,000 or so distinct CDR3 sequences, under 25% recorded once. What was sequenced was PBMCs or a T cell subset sorted from them (not recorded which). The receptors were gathered from an adult woman who had mild COVID-19 (a few samples of this study predate the infection). Cell type and time point are not known.

The V call is TRBV12-3 or TRBV12-4, the J call TRBJ2-7, with D maybe TRBD2 (5 bases). The CDR3 runs 12 residues. Trimming left V 1 base short and J 9 bases short, with 10 bases between. CDR3: CASSLGAGVQYF. CDR3 coding DNA: TGTGCCAGCAGTTTAGGGGCGGGTGTGCAGTACTTC.

The CDR3 region is CSAPPWGGNYGYTF. CDR3 nucleotide sequence: TGCAGTGCTCCACCATGGGGGGGAAACTATGGCTACACCTTC. The chain employs TRBV20-1 and TRBJ1-2; a weak D match, TRBD1 (5 bases). The V and J ends lost 5 bases and 2 bases respectively, with 15 bases between them. CDR3 length equals 14 residues. Per germline, CDR1 DFQATT and CDR2 SNEGSKA (reference sequence).

The V gene is TRBV7-8, the J gene TRBJ1-6; D ambiguous. CDR3 length: 15 residues. The germline V gene encodes CDR1 SGHVS and CDR2 FQNEAQ. The germline V and J ends were trimmed by 3 bases and 3 bases, with 9 bases remaining between them. CDR3 bases: TGTGCCAGCAGCTTCGAGGTTGGCTATAATTCACCCCTCCACTTT. Protein: CASSFEVGYNSPLHF.